These 21 T cell receptor beta chains originate from one sample sequenced in a study of T-cell memory formation after mild COVID-19. TCRdb analysed the 5' RACE reads with MiXCR anew, one entry per CDR3 protein. The top ten hold approximately 8.4% of the sample, which has about 560,000 distinct CDR3 sequences, about 22% seen once. The source material was PBMCs or a T cell subset sorted from them (not recorded which). These receptors were obtained from an adult woman who had mild COVID-19 (a few samples of this study predate the infection). Cell type and time point are not known.

This clonotype was counted between two and nine times. The J gene is TRBJ2-5, the V gene TRBV19; TRBD2 agrees at 11 bases. CDR3 length: 18 amino acids. Germline V gives CDR1 LNHDA, CDR2 SQIVND (reference sequence). J gave up 4 bases and V 3 bases, and 13 bases lay outside the gene matches. Here the CDR3 DNA reads TGTGCCAGTAGTATCGCTCTAGCGGGAGGCCCCTTAGGAGAGACCCAGTACTTC. Protein: CASSIALAGGPLGETQYF.

The chain has TRBV12-3 or TRBV12-4 and TRBJ1-1; D is ambiguous. The CDR3 has 14 residues. Trimming left V 2 bases short and J 6 bases short, with 13 bases between. CDR3 in amino acids: CASSLKGAGAEAFF. The CDR3 bases are TGTGCCAGCAGTTTAAAGGGTGCAGGTGCTGAAGCTTTCTTT.

This clonotype has more than one count but fewer than ten. This chain connects TRBV29-1 to TRBJ2-1; the D is unclear. The CDR3 totals 9 residues. The V and J ends lost 4 bases and 14 bases respectively, with 9 bases between them. CDR1 is SQVTM, CDR2 ANQGSEA, per germline. CDR3 amino acids: CSVGAAEFF. The DNA for the CDR3 is TGCAGCGTTGGGGCAGCCGAGTTCTTC.

CDR3 coding DNA: TGTGCCAGTAGCGCAGGGCTGCGCCAGCCCCAGCATTTT. The encoded protein is CASSAGLRQPQHF. The V call is TRBV19, the J call TRBJ1-5; a weak D match, TRBD1 (5 bases). The CDR3 consists of 13 residues. Germline assignment: CDR1 LNHDA and CDR2 SQIVND (reference sequence). The V gene lost 6 bases and the J gene lost 7 bases, with 13 bases spanning the gap.

J is TRBJ2-7 and V is TRBV7-2; possible D gene TRBD2, 6 bases. V dropped 2 bases and J dropped 3 bases, with 17 bases sitting between them. Germline V gene data show CDR1 as SGHTA and CDR2 as FQGNSA. This CDR3 has 16 amino acids. The CDR3: CASSLSFGDFRYEQYF. The DNA for the CDR3 is TGTGCCAGCAGCTTAAGCTTTGGGGACTTCCGCTACGAGCAGTACTTC.

This clonotype was detected a few times. The rearrangement joins TRBV9 to TRBJ2-7; 9 positions agree with TRBD1. The CDR3 is 16 amino acids. The germline CDR1 and CDR2 sequences are SGDLS and YYNGEE. Germline trimming cut 3 bases from V and 7 bases from J; bases unmatched to any gene: 14. DNA of the CDR3: TGTGCCAGCAGCGCTGGACCGGGACAGGGCGTGTGGGAGCAGTACTTC. Translation: CASSAGPGQGVWEQYF.

The chain combines TRBV7-6 with TRBJ2-3, with D possibly being TRBD2 (6 bases). The CDR3 contains 17 residues. The V gene lost 1 base and the J gene lost 0 bases, with 14 bases spanning the gap. Germline V gene sequence: CDR1 SGHVS, CDR2 FNYEAQ. The CDR3 DNA reads TGTGCCAGCAGCTTAGTATCCGGCGGGGTTAGCACAGATACGCAGTATTTT. Amino acid sequence: CASSLVSGGVSTDTQYF.

This clonotype was seen a handful of times. The chain has TRBV20-1 and TRBJ1-1; a possible D gene is TRBD1 (5 bases). The ends were cut back, 3 bases at V and 1 base at J, with 9 bases in the middle. CDR3 length: 13 amino acids. CDR1 DFQATT and CDR2 SNEGSKA come from the germline V gene (reference sequence). The CDR3, as DNA: TGCAGTGCTAGGAATGGGGCGAACACTGAAGCTTTCTTT. It translates to CSARNGANTEAFF.

V and J are TRBV4-1 and TRBJ2-7; possibly TRBD1 or TRBD2 for D (5 bases each). V lost 4 bases and J lost 0, with 13 bases in between. This CDR3 has 15 amino acids. Looked up from germline, CDR1 is MGHRA and CDR2 is YSYEKL. CDR3 DNA sequence: TGCGCCAGCAGCCCCGGTAGGGACCCCTCCTACGAGCAGTACTTC. Its translation is CASSPGRDPSYEQYF.

This clonotype was counted between two and nine times. The chain recombines TRBV12-5 with TRBJ2-3; 12 nucleotides align to TRBD2. Germline V gene data show CDR1 as LGHNT and CDR2 as FRNRAP. Trimming at V came to 1 base and at J to 0 bases, leaving 17 bases not matched to a gene. The CDR3 length is 22 residues. CDR3 residues: CASGLDARGLAGTGASTDTQYF. CDR3 in DNA: TGTGCTAGTGGTTTGGACGCCAGGGGACTAGCGGGCACCGGGGCTAGCACAGATACGCAGTATTTT. The full variable domain, in which reference TRBV12-5 and TRBJ2-3 provide the parts outside the CDR3, is DARVTQTPRHKVTEMGQEVTMRCQPILGHNTVFWYRQTMMQGLELLAYFRNRAPLDDSGMPKDRFSAEMPDATLATLKIQPSEPRDSAVYFCASGLDARGLAGTGASTDTQYFGPGTRLTVL.

This clonotype was picked up a small number of times. This chain joins TRBV12-3 or TRBV12-4 and TRBJ2-3; 9 nucleotides line up with TRBD1. V lost 6 bases to trimming and J lost 9 bases; unmatched junction nucleotides: 1. The CDR3 contains 11 residues. The CDR3 DNA sequence: TGTGCCAGCAGAGACAGGGGGACGCAGTATTTT. Translation gives CASRDRGTQYF.

This clonotype was detected many times. The gene calls are TRBV20-1 and TRBJ2-3, with a possible D match to TRBD2 (7 bases). CDR3 length: 15 residues. In germline, CDR1 is DFQATT, CDR2 SNEGSKA (reference sequence). Trimming removed 0 bases from V and 3 bases from J, with 13 bases in between. CDR3 protein: CSARERGRGTDTQYF. The CDR3 nucleotides read TGCAGTGCTAGAGAGCGGGGGCGCGGGACAGATACGCAGTATTTT.

The sample holds a few counts of this clonotype. This chain connects TRBV19 to TRBJ1-1; 8 bases agree with TRBD1. The V gene end was trimmed by 7 bases and the J gene end by 4 bases; junction bases not matched to a gene: 8. The CDR3 extends over 14 amino acids. Germline CDR1 LNHDA, CDR2 SQIVND (reference sequence). The CDR3 is CASIGGQEVTEAFF. The DNA of the CDR3 is TGTGCCAGTATCGGGGGACAGGAGGTCACTGAAGCTTTCTTT. The full variable domain, with the rest looked up from reference TRBV19 and TRBJ1-1, is DGGITQSPKYLFRKEGQNVTLSCEQNLNHDAMYWYRQDPGQGLRLIYYSQIVNDFQKGDIAEGYSVSREKKESFPLTVTSAQKNPTAFYLCASIGGQEVTEAFFGQGTRLTVV.

This clonotype has only a few counts. The gene calls are TRBV4-3 and TRBJ2-1, with D perhaps TRBD2 (6 bases). CDR3 length: 13 residues. Trimming stripped 3 bases from V and 8 bases from J, with 11 bases between. Germline CDR1 and CDR2: LGHNA and YSLEER. The CDR3 spells CASSQISGDEQFF. CDR3 coding DNA: TGCGCCAGCAGCCAGATTAGCGGCGATGAGCAGTTCTTC.

The count of this clonotype is one. The V and J genes are TRBV6-5 and TRBJ1-1; D possibly corresponds to TRBD1 (6 bases). Trimming took off 2 bases at V and 1 base at J, with 14 bases between the two ends. Germline V gene sequence: CDR1 MNHEY, CDR2 SVGAGI. The CDR3 consists of 16 residues. The CDR3 DNA follows: TGTGCCAGCAGTTACGGGGTCGCAGGGGCGAACACTGAAGCTTTCTTT. Translating it yields CASSYGVAGANTEAFF.

The chain links TRBV24-1 to TRBJ2-2, with 7 bases fitting TRBD1. The CDR3 is 14 residues long. Trimming at V came to 5 bases and at J to 8 bases, leaving 7 bases not matched to a gene. Germline loops: CDR1 KGHDR, CDR2 SFDVKD. The CDR3 spells CATSGTGLRGELFF. The DNA of the CDR3 is TGTGCCACCAGTGGGACAGGCCTCCGTGGGGAGCTGTTTTTT.

This sequence joins TRBV7-9 and TRBJ2-2, with a possible D match to TRBD1 (5 bases). Trimming left V 3 bases short and J 7 bases short, with 15 bases between. The CDR3 totals 15 residues. Germline V gene lookup returns CDR1 SEHNR and CDR2 FQNEAQ (reference sequence). The CDR3 DNA reads as TGTGCCAGCAGCTTTTCCTTGGGGCGTAGCGGGGAGCTGTTTTTT. This encodes CASSFSLGRSGELFF.

This clonotype showed up just a few times. This sequence joins TRBV7-3 and TRBJ2-2; D gene uncertain. The CDR3 length is 13 residues. Germline V lookup: CDR1 SGHTA, CDR2 FQGTGA. Trimming took 2 bases from V and 6 from J, leaving 7 bases between them. For the CDR3, the DNA is TGTGCCAGCAGCTTATGGGTCGCCGGGGAGCTGTTTTTT. Amino acid sequence: CASSLWVAGELFF. Drawing the rest from reference TRBV7-3 and TRBJ2-2, the complete variable domain is GAGVSQTPSNKVTEKGKYVELRCDPISGHTALYWYRQSLGQGPEFLIYFQGTGAADDSGLPNDRFFAVRPEGSVSTLKIQRTERGDSAVYLCASSLWVAGELFFGEGSRLTVL.

The chain has TRBV5-1 and TRBJ2-6; D is unclear. Germline V gene data show CDR1 as SGHRS and CDR2 as YFSETQ. Trimming cost V 1 base and J 1 base, with 9 bases left between them. The CDR3 is made up of 16 amino acids. CDR3 DNA sequence: TGCGCCAGCAGCTTGCAATACAGTTCTGGGGCCAACGTCCTGACTTTC. This gives the protein CASSLQYSSGANVLTF.

There are a few counts of this clonotype. V is TRBV5-1 and J is TRBJ1-6; possible D gene TRBD1, 6 bases. V lost 4 bases and J 5 bases, leaving 16 bases between the germline ends. This CDR3 is 16 amino acids long. Germline V lookup: CDR1 SGHRS, CDR2 YFSETQ. The DNA of the CDR3 is TGCGCCAGCAGCCTGGGACACCGCACGGATAATTCACCCCTCCACTTT. This sequence encodes CASSLGHRTDNSPLHF.

The chain uses TRBV27 and TRBJ1-2; D may be TRBD1 (5 bases). Germline lookup yields CDR1 MNHEY and CDR2 SMNVEV (reference sequence). The CDR3 spans 13 residues. The ends were cut back, 2 bases at V and 8 bases at J, with 12 bases in the middle. The CDR3 loop is CASSLRGVSGYTF. CDR3 bases: TGTGCCAGCAGTTTACGGGGGGTTTCAGGCTACACCTTC.